This T cell receptor (beta chain) was identified in a study of blood T cell repertoires in COVID-19 (dated by TCRdb to 2018 to 2020). As for the study more broadly: Samples from collaborators originated in the United States, Italy and Spain and spanned both the acute and convalescent phases of COVID-19. The material from the prospective study consisted of cDNA or gDNA derived from T cells, B-cell-depleted T cells, or PBMCs. The dataset comprised deeply sampled blood TCRbeta repertoires from subjects exposed to, actively infected with, or recovered from COVID-19. The repertoires were released in a freely available public database meant as a resource for research on the immune response to SARS-CoV-2. The samples were drawn from two sources: the first 160 participants of the ongoing ImmuneRACE study, and 950 to 1,500 subjects contributed by 6 global collaborators. Sample metadata almost always included a de-identified subject ID, COVID-19 status, age in years and sex. Where available, HLA class I and class II types were obtained from metadata supplied by the sample provider rather than from assay-based typing.

In Seattle, one collaborating source enrolled patients while the infection was active and tracked those patients longitudinally over the course of disease. Collaborating institutions collected whole blood in K2EDTA tubes following their own protocols. For TCRbeta analysis, collaborator samples were shipped as frozen whole blood, as isolated PBMCs, or as DNA extracted from either sample type. The CDR3 measures 14 amino acids from cysteine to phenylalanine. Only the CDR3 DNA is retained, 42 bases long and in frame from the first base. The V end gives up 10 bases and the J end 1 base, leaving 9 bases in the junction not matched to a gene. Reading the germline V gene gives CDR1 ENHRY and CDR2 SYGVKD. Worth noting for this clone: Its target antigen remains unknown. One base away there is no much larger clone; base qualities are not given.

TCRbeta CDR3 regions were amplified from genomic DNA by means of the immunoSEQ Assay, a bias-controlled multiplex PCR. From the authors' description of their analysis: The number of nucleated cells in each sample was estimated from the amplification of reference gene primers within the assay. To quantify the absolute abundance of each unique TCRbeta CDR3 rearrangement, sequence reads were collapsed and filtered. For each sample, productive Simpson clonality was calculated as the square root of Simpson's diversity index over productive rearrangements. TCRdb's version of the immuneACCESS table is confined to in-frame rearrangements and falls short of the full clone set. An unresolved V gene accounts for under half of the shortfall where checked; the remainder is of unknown origin. D and trimming were read from the DNA, whereas the V and J calls and clone size are those reported in that table. A total of fewer than 700,000 clones appear in this sample, 85% to 90% of them only once. In total, the top ten clones hold 7.5% to 9% of the sample.

Summary of the overall study and its limitations: Clinical and demographic metadata were provided uncurated, with the amount varying by source and participant.

The rearrangement joined TRBV10-3 to TRBJ1-1, and 7 junctional nucleotides match TRBD1. Sequencing used peripheral blood. The sequence came from a woman aged 50 to 60 with COVID-19, enrolled during active disease. The CDR3 region reads CATKVGQTNTEAFF. In nucleotides, the sequence is TGTGCCACCAAGGTGGGACAGACGAACACTGAAGCTTTCTTT.